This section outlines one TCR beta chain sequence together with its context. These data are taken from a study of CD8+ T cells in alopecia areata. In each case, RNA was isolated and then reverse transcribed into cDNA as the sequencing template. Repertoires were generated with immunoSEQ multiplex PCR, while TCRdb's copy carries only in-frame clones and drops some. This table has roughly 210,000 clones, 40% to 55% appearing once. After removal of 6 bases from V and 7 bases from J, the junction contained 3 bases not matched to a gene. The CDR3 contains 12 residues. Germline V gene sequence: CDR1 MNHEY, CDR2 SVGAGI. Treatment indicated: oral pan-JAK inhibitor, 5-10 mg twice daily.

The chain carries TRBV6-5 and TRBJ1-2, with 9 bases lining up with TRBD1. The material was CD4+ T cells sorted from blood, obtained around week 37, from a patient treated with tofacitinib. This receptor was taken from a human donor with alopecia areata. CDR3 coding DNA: TGTGCCAGCAGACAGGGGGCAAGTGGCTACACCTTC. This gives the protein CASRQGASGYTF.